This T cell receptor (beta chain) is drawn from a study of blood T cell repertoires in COVID-19. At the level of the study: Specimens from acute and convalescent COVID-19 originated in the United States, Italy and Spain. Sources were T cells, B-cell-depleted T cells, or PBMCs; the material itself was cDNA or gDNA.

Germline V CDR1 and CDR2: LGHNA, YSLEER. This CDR3 comprises 13 residues. V was pared by 1 base and J by 4 bases, with 7 bases between. Per the study methods: Amplification with reference gene primers provided the estimates of nucleated cell counts. Using immunoSEQ multiplex PCR, the repertoire was profiled, and TCRdb retains in-frame clones only, with some absent. The V and J calls and the clone size are those of that table, but D and trimming were determined from the DNA. The data contain over 85,000 clones, approximately 85% of them singletons. This TCR was recovered from a human donor in a cohort sampled during active COVID-19. The sample consisted of peripheral blood. This sequence joins TRBV4-3 and TRBJ2-5; no definite D call. CDR3 sequence (DNA): TGCGCCAGCAGCCAAGGGGCCCTAGAGACCCAGTACTTC. Translation: CASSQGALETQYF.